This entry is about one T cell receptor (beta chain). Its antigen is unknown. A read error is likely, as this CDR3 ends without the conserved phenylalanine or tryptophan. Amplified regions were TCR beta CDR3 sequences from RNA transcripts. The HTBI primer set drove a first-round RT-PCR of the TCR CDR3. TCRdb analysed the multiplex PCR reads with MiXCR anew, one entry per CDR3 protein. The sample shows 250,000 or so distinct CDR3 sequences, roughly 15% of them seen only once. Ophthalmopathy cases scored 3 or more on the Clinical Activity Score and 4 or more on NOSPECS grade, with duration below 3 months. Uncontrolled infection, other autoimmune disease, pregnancy or lactation barred patients from enrollment. Diagnostic decisions used clinical symptoms, serum thyroxine and TRAb, thyroid ultrasound and orbital computed tomography. The data derive from a study of T cells in Graves' hyperthyroidism and ophthalmopathy.

Overall study results and limits: Blood shared most expanded thyroid clonotypes above 0.001.

Material for sequencing was blood. This TCR was recovered from a woman younger than 30 with Graves' ophthalmopathy.

This chain's CDR3 is CASSLSGDSYNEQFL. The CDR3 nucleotides are TGTGCCAGCTCACTTAGCGGCGACTCCTACAATGAGCAGTTCCTC. The chain employs TRBV18 and TRBJ2-1, with D possibly TRBD2 on 6 matching bases. This CDR3 is built from 15 residues. CDR1 is KGHSH and CDR2 is LQKENI in the germline V gene. V dropped 4 bases and J dropped 0 bases, with 10 bases sitting between them.